This is a list of T cell receptor beta chains from one sample in a study of T cell responses to AZD1222 COVID-19 vaccine. Some clones are missing from TCRdb's copy, which holds only in-frame ones; the method was immunoSEQ multiplex PCR. Of more than 150,000 clones listed, approximately 90% are singletons. The source was peripheral blood, collected on day 0 of AZD1222 vaccination. The source of these receptors is an adult in good health. CDR3s include the opening cysteine and the closing phenylalanine or tryptophan. D genes are given only for firm matches. Size tells how often a clone was seen (once, few, many) or the class of an expanded clone, and some rows leave it out.

CDR3 DNA: TGTGCCAGCAGTGAAGAAGGGCGGGGGCAAACTGAAGCTTTCTTT; CDR3 protein: CASSEEGRGQTEAFF; D gene: NA; V gene: TRBV2; J gene: TRBJ1-1; clone size: NA
CDR3 DNA: TGTGCCAGCAGTGAAAGCAGTGCCACCCCCCAAGAGACCCAGTACTTC; CDR3 protein: CASSESSATPQETQYF; D gene: NA; V gene: TRBV2; J gene: TRBJ2-5; clone size: NA
CDR3 DNA: TGTGCCAGCAGTCCTCTAGGGGATACGCAGTATTTT; CDR3 protein: CASSPLGDTQYF; D gene: NA; V gene: TRBV12-3/TRBV12-4; J gene: TRBJ2-3; clone size: once
CDR3 DNA: TGTGCCAGCAGCTCCTTCATCGGAGATTCACCCCTCCACTTT; CDR3 protein: CASSSFIGDSPLHF; D gene: NA; V gene: TRBV6-5; J gene: TRBJ1-6; clone size: NA
CDR3 DNA: TGTGCCACCAGTGATCCCAGGGGGAGGACCGGGGAGCTGTTTTTT; CDR3 protein: CATSDPRGRTGELFF; D gene: NA; V gene: TRBV24-1; J gene: TRBJ2-2; clone size: NA
CDR3 DNA: TGCAGCGTTGAACCTGCTCAATCCTACAATGAGCAGTTCTTC; CDR3 protein: CSVEPAQSYNEQFF; D gene: NA; V gene: TRBV29-1; J gene: TRBJ2-1; clone size: NA
CDR3 DNA: TGTGCCAGCAGTCAAGGGGGCTCTCAGCCCCAGCATTTT; CDR3 protein: CASSQGGSQPQHF; D gene: TRBD1; V gene: TRBV12-3/TRBV12-4; J gene: TRBJ1-5; clone size: NA
CDR3 DNA: TGTGCCAGCAGCGTAGGGGCTCCGGATGAAAAACTGTTTTTT; CDR3 protein: CASSVGAPDEKLFF; D gene: NA; V gene: TRBV9; J gene: TRBJ1-4; clone size: once
CDR3 DNA: TGTGCCTGGAGTGACCGTAATCAGCCCCAGCATTTT; CDR3 protein: CAWSDRNQPQHF; D gene: NA; V gene: TRBV30; J gene: TRBJ1-5; clone size: NA
CDR3 DNA: TGTGCCAGCAGCTCCGAACGATGGGGCTCTAGCACAGATACGCAGTATTTT; CDR3 protein: CASSSERWGSSTDTQYF; D gene: NA; V gene: TRBV11-3; J gene: TRBJ2-3; clone size: NA
CDR3 DNA: TGTGCCACCAGTGAGGGGAGCTCCTACGAGCAGTACTTC; CDR3 protein: CATSEGSSYEQYF; D gene: NA; V gene: TRBV24-1; J gene: TRBJ2-7; clone size: few
CDR3 DNA: TGTGCCAGCAGCTTAGCCGGGGCGGATAATCAGCCCCAGCATTTT; CDR3 protein: CASSLAGADNQPQHF; D gene: NA; V gene: TRBV7-9; J gene: TRBJ1-5; clone size: NA
CDR3 DNA: TGTGCCAGCAGCCTCGGGGGCGATTCACCCCTCCACTTT; CDR3 protein: CASSLGGDSPLHF; D gene: NA; V gene: TRBV11-2; J gene: TRBJ1-6; clone size: NA
CDR3 DNA: TGTGCCAGCAGGCCCCCCCCCAGTGCTAGCACAGATACGCAGTATTTT; CDR3 protein: CASRPPPSASTDTQYF; D gene: NA; V gene: TRBV7-9; J gene: TRBJ2-3; clone size: NA
CDR3 DNA: TGTGCCAGCAGCCCCCAGGGGGTGAACACTGAAGCTTTCTTT; CDR3 protein: CASSPQGVNTEAFF; D gene: TRBD1; V gene: TRBV5-4; J gene: TRBJ1-1; clone size: NA
CDR3 DNA: TGTGCCAGCAGTTCGTCACAGGGGTATTCCTACGAGCAGTACTTC; CDR3 protein: CASSSSQGYSYEQYF; D gene: TRBD1; V gene: TRBV28; J gene: TRBJ2-7; clone size: NA
CDR3 DNA: TGTGCCAGCAGCACCAGAAATACTGAGCAGTTCTTC; CDR3 protein: CASSTRNTEQFF; D gene: NA; V gene: TRBV11-3; J gene: TRBJ2-1; clone size: NA
CDR3 DNA: TGTGCCAGCAGTGACCCCGGGGCGCATGGCTACGAGCAGTACTTC; CDR3 protein: CASSDPGAHGYEQYF; D gene: NA; V gene: TRBV6-2/TRBV6-3; J gene: TRBJ2-7; clone size: NA
CDR3 DNA: TGTGCCAGCAGCACGCGGGTTCTAGCTAACTATGGCTACACCTTC; CDR3 protein: CASSTRVLANYGYTF; D gene: NA; V gene: TRBV21-1; J gene: TRBJ1-2; clone size: NA
CDR3 DNA: TGTGCCAGCGCTTCCCCACAGGGTCTTAATGAAAAACTGTTTTTT; CDR3 protein: CASASPQGLNEKLFF; D gene: NA; V gene: TRBV28; J gene: TRBJ1-4; clone size: NA
CDR3 DNA: TGTGCCAGCTCACCACTGGGCAGGGGTAATCAGCCCCAGCATTTT; CDR3 protein: CASSPLGRGNQPQHF; D gene: NA; V gene: TRBV18; J gene: TRBJ1-5; clone size: NA
CDR3 DNA: TGTGCCAGCAGGGAGAGGGGAATGGCCTATGGCTACACCTTC; CDR3 protein: CASRERGMAYGYTF; D gene: NA; V gene: TRBV2; J gene: TRBJ1-2; clone size: NA
CDR3 DNA: TGTGCCAGCAGCTTATTGGGCTATGGCTACACCTTC; CDR3 protein: CASSLLGYGYTF; D gene: NA; V gene: TRBV25-1; J gene: TRBJ1-2; clone size: once
CDR3 DNA: TGTGCCAGCAGCTCGACAGGGAATAATTCACCCCTCCACTTT; CDR3 protein: CASSSTGNNSPLHF; D gene: TRBD1; V gene: TRBV7-3; J gene: TRBJ1-6; clone size: NA